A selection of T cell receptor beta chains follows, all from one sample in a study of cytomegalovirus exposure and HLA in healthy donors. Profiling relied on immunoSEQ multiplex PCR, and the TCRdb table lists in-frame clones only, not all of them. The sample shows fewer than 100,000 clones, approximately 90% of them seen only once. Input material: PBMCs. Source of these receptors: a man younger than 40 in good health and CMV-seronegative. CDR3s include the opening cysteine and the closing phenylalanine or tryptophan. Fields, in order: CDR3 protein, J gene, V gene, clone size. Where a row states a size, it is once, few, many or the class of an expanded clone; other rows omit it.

cdr3_aa: CASSFLRTGWGTDTQYF
j_call: TRBJ2-3
v_call: TRBV5-6
clone_size: .

cdr3_aa: CASSLVAVSYEQYF
j_call: TRBJ2-7
v_call: TRBV5-6
clone_size: once

cdr3_aa: CASSVESSLSEQYF
j_call: TRBJ2-7
v_call: TRBV9
clone_size: few

cdr3_aa: CASSVVAGPTYNEQFF
j_call: TRBJ2-1
v_call: TRBV9
clone_size: .

cdr3_aa: CASSQTTGDETQYF
j_call: TRBJ2-5
v_call: TRBV7-7
clone_size: .

cdr3_aa: CASSPLGQGANQPQHF
j_call: TRBJ1-5
v_call: TRBV18
clone_size: .

cdr3_aa: CASSSTQGARTQYF
j_call: TRBJ2-5
v_call: TRBV7-2
clone_size: once

cdr3_aa: CARIGLAGRETQYF
j_call: TRBJ2-5
v_call: TRBV27
clone_size: .

cdr3_aa: CASRSRDRAHEQYF
j_call: TRBJ2-7
v_call: TRBV19
clone_size: .

cdr3_aa: CASSFGEDTEAFF
j_call: TRBJ1-1
v_call: TRBV7-7
clone_size: .

cdr3_aa: CASSPHYEQYF
j_call: TRBJ2-7
v_call: TRBV25-1
clone_size: .

cdr3_aa: CASSFKNSPLHF
j_call: TRBJ1-6
v_call: TRBV28
clone_size: .

cdr3_aa: CASSLGPHGSLDTQYF
j_call: TRBJ2-3
v_call: TRBV27
clone_size: once

cdr3_aa: CASSFLAPDTDTQYF
j_call: TRBJ2-3
v_call: TRBV5-1
clone_size: .

cdr3_aa: CASSVGSGSTDTQYF
j_call: TRBJ2-3
v_call: TRBV9
clone_size: .

cdr3_aa: CASSLTGGNHNEKLFF
j_call: TRBJ1-4
v_call: TRBV5-1
clone_size: .

cdr3_aa: CASSLLASRNQPQHF
j_call: TRBJ1-5
v_call: TRBV28
clone_size: .

cdr3_aa: CASTSRGTIAFNYGYTF
j_call: TRBJ1-2
v_call: TRBV13
clone_size: .

cdr3_aa: CASSWDRSEQYF
j_call: TRBJ2-7
v_call: TRBV6-5
clone_size: .

cdr3_aa: CASSISPDRPSYGYTF
j_call: TRBJ1-2
v_call: TRBV27
clone_size: .

cdr3_aa: CASSRYRDRENSPLHF
j_call: TRBJ1-6
v_call: TRBV25-1
clone_size: .

cdr3_aa: CASSRDRLASEQYF
j_call: TRBJ2-7
v_call: TRBV7-9
clone_size: .

cdr3_aa: CASSLEQGNEQFF
j_call: TRBJ2-1
v_call: TRBV18
clone_size: .

cdr3_aa: CASRIPGQGGAEAFF
j_call: TRBJ1-1
v_call: TRBV28
clone_size: .

cdr3_aa: CASSHRASGGLIDTQYF
j_call: TRBJ2-3
v_call: TRBV5-6
clone_size: .

cdr3_aa: CASSYSSGGAGQYF
j_call: TRBJ2-7
v_call: TRBV6-5
clone_size: .

cdr3_aa: CASSLSGTSFDEQFF
j_call: TRBJ2-1
v_call: TRBV7-2
clone_size: .

cdr3_aa: CASSADRVGPQHF
j_call: TRBJ1-5
v_call: TRBV6-5
clone_size: .

cdr3_aa: CAISDGGSYNEQFF
j_call: TRBJ2-1
v_call: TRBV10-3
clone_size: .

cdr3_aa: CASSLVGWQENTGELFF
j_call: TRBJ2-2
v_call: TRBV5-1
clone_size: .

cdr3_aa: CASSQTYRLRRNEQFF
j_call: TRBJ2-1
v_call: TRBV7-7
clone_size: .

cdr3_aa: CAIRRGRLSEAFF
j_call: TRBJ1-1
v_call: TRBV6-5
clone_size: few

cdr3_aa: CASSPRGERNIQYF
j_call: TRBJ2-4
v_call: TRBV28
clone_size: .

cdr3_aa: CSVVSLRENEQFF
j_call: TRBJ2-1
v_call: TRBV29-1
clone_size: .

cdr3_aa: CATSSYFSGANVLTF
j_call: TRBJ2-6
v_call: TRBV15
clone_size: .

cdr3_aa: CASSATTGDTQYF
j_call: TRBJ2-3
v_call: TRBV18
clone_size: .

cdr3_aa: CATSRIMTGPLSEKLFF
j_call: TRBJ1-4
v_call: TRBV15
clone_size: .

cdr3_aa: CASSPQGADTGELFF
j_call: TRBJ2-2
v_call: TRBV6-4
clone_size: .

cdr3_aa: CASSLSPTGGSTDTQYF
j_call: TRBJ2-3
v_call: TRBV5-5
clone_size: .